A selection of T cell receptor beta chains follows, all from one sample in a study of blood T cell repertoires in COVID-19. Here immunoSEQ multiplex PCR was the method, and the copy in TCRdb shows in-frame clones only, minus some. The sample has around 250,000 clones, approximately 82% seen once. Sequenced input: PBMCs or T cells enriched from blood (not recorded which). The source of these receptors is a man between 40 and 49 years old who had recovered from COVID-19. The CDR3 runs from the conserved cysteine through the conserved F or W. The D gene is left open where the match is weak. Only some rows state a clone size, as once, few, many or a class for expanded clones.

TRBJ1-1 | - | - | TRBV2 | TGTGCCAGCAACCGGGGAGGTGATACTGAAGCTTTCTTT | CASNRGGDTEAFF
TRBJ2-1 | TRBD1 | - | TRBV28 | TGTGCCAGCAGCACCGGGACAGGGGATGAGCAGTTCTTC | CASSTGTGDEQFF
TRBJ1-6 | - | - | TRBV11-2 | TGTGCCAGCAGCTTGGAGAGCTCCTATAATTCACCCCTCCACTTT | CASSLESSYNSPLHF
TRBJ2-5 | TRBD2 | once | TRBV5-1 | TGCGCCAGCAGTACTAGCGGACAAGAGACCCAGTACTTC | CASSTSGQETQYF
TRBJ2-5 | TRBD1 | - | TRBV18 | TGTGCCAGCTCGCCCGGACAGGGAGTAGAGACCCAGTACTTC | CASSPGQGVETQYF
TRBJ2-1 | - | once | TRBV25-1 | TGTGCCAGCCAGACTCCATTCCATGAGCAGTTCTTC | CASQTPFHEQFF
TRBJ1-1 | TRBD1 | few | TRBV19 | TGTGCCAGTAGTAGGACAGGTATCTTGAACACTGAAGCTTTCTTT | CASSRTGILNTEAFF
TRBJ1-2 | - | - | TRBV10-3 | TGTGCCATCAGGGACTCTGGATATGGCTACACCTTC | CAIRDSGYGYTF
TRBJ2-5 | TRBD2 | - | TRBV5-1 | TGCGCCAGCAGCTGGGGACTAGCGGGAGGTGCAGAGACCCAGTACTTC | CASSWGLAGGAETQYF
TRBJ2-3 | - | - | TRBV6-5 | TGTGCCAGCAGTTTGCAGGGTTTAGATACGCAGTATTTT | CASSLQGLDTQYF
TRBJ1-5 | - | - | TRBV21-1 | TGTGCCAGCAGCAAAGCGCAAACAACAGGGAAAATTGACAATCAGCCCCAGCATTTT | CASSKAQTTGKIDNQPQHF
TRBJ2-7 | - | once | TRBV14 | TGTGCCAGCAGCCAGTCAGGGTTGGCGCAGTACTTC | CASSQSGLAQYF
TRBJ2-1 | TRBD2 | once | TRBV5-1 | TGCGCCAGCATAGCTACTAGCGAATCCTACAATGAGCAGTTCTTC | CASIATSESYNEQFF
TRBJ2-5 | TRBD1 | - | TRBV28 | TGTGCCAGCAGTTTAGGGTGGGACAGGGGAATGTCGGAGACCCAGTACTTC | CASSLGWDRGMSETQYF
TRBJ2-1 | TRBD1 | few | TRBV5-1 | TGCGCCAGCAGCACCATAGGGACAGGGGCCAATGAGCAGTTCTTC | CASSTIGTGANEQFF
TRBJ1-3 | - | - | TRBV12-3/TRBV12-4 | TGTGCCAGCGCCGGGAACTCTGGAAACACCATATATTTT | CASAGNSGNTIYF
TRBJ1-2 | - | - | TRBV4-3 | TGCGCCAGCAGCCAAGCGGTACAGGGAACCTATGGCTACACCTTC | CASSQAVQGTYGYTF
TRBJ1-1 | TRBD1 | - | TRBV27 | TGTGCCAGCAGTGTACACAGGGGGGCTGAAGCTTTCTTT | CASSVHRGAEAFF
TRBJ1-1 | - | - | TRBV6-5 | TGTGCCAGCAGAAGTCGCGTGTCCACTGAAGCTTTCTTT | CASRSRVSTEAFF
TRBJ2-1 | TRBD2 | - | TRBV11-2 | TGTGCCAGCAGCGTACTAGCGTCTGCCTACAATGAGCAGTTCTTC | CASSVLASAYNEQFF
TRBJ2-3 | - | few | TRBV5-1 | TGCGCCAGCAGCTTGGGGGCCCTAGCGTCTAGCACAGATACGCAGTATTTT | CASSLGALASSTDTQYF
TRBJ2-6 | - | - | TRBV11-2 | TGTGCCAGCAGCTTAGCTCGACTCTCTGGGGCCAACGTCCTGACTTTC | CASSLARLSGANVLTF
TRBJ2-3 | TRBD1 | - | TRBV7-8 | TGTGCCAGCAGCTTCCAGACAGGGGGCCTTGTGCAGTATTTT | CASSFQTGGLVQYF
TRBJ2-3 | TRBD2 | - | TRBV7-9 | TGTGCCAGCAGCTTAGGCGGGAGCCTGGCCCCCGCGTATTTT | CASSLGGSLAPAYF
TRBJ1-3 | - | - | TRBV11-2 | TGTGCCAGCAGCTTACCAGGGGGAAACACCATATATTTT | CASSLPGGNTIYF
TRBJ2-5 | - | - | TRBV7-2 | TGTGCCAGCAGCCGTGGGGGGGCCGAGGAGACCCAGTACTTC | CASSRGGAEETQYF
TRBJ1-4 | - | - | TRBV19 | TGTGCCAGTAGTTTGGGAAGGGGGGAAAAACTGTTTTTT | CASSLGRGEKLFF
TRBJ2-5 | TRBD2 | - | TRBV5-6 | TGTGCCAGCAGCTTTTTTACTAGCGGGAGAGGGGAGACCCAGTACTTC | CASSFFTSGRGETQYF
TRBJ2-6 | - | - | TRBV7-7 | TGTGCCACCGTTTACAGGGATGGGGCCAACGTCCTGACTTTC | CATVYRDGANVLTF
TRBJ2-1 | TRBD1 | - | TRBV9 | TGTGCCAGCAGCCTCAGGGGGAATGAGCAGTTCTTC | CASSLRGNEQFF
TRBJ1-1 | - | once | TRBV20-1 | TGCAGTGCTGCCGGGGGGAATGAAGCTTTCTTT | CSAAGGNEAFF
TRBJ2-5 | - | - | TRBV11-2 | TGTGCCAGCAGCCCCTCGCGCGTCGAGACCCAGTACTTC | CASSPSRVETQYF
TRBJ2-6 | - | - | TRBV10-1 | TGCGCCAGCAGGAAAGACGGGAGCTCTGGGGCCAACGTCCTGACTTTC | CASRKDGSSGANVLTF
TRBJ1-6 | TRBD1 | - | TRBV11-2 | TGTGCCAGCAGCTCGCAGGGGGCCATGCCCCTCCACTTT | CASSSQGAMPLHF
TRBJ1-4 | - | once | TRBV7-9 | TGTGCCAGCACCGCGGAGGGAGGTAATGAAAAACTGTTTTTT | CASTAEGGNEKLFF
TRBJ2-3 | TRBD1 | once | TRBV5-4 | TGTGCCAGCAGCTCCAAACAGGGGGCTAGATTCACAGATACGCAGTATTTT | CASSSKQGARFTDTQYF
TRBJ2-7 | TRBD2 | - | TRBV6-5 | TGTGCCAGCAGTTACCATCCCAGCGGGGGGATCAACGAGCAGTACTTC | CASSYHPSGGINEQYF
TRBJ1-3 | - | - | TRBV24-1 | TGTGCCACCAGTGAGGCAGGGCGTGGAAACACCATATATTTT | CATSEAGRGNTIYF
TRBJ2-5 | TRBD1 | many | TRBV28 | TGTGCCAGCAGTGGGACAGCGCAAGAGACCCAGTACTTC | CASSGTAQETQYF
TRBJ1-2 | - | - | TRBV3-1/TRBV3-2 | TGTGCCAGCAGCCGCCACAGGGTGAACTATGGCTACACCTTC | CASSRHRVNYGYTF
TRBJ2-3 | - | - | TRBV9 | TGTGCCAGCAGCGTACTTGGGACAAGGGAATACACAGATACGCAGTATTTT | CASSVLGTREYTDTQYF
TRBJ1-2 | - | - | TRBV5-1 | TGCGCCAGCAGCATCCAGACAGGACCCTACTATGGCTACACCTTC | CASSIQTGPYYGYTF
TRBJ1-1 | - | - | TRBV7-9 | TGTGCCAGCAGCCCAAACATGAACACTGAAGCTTTCTTT | CASSPNMNTEAFF
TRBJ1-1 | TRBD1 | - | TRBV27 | TGTGCCAGCAGTAGACAGGGAGCGGGCGGTGAAGCTTTCTTT | CASSRQGAGGEAFF
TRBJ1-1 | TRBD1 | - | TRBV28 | TGTGCCAGCAGTTTACCTCGGGACAGGGAGAGGCACTTACCCTCCGAAGCTTTCTTT | CASSLPRDRERHLPSEAFF
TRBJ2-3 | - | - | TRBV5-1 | TGCGCCAGCAGCTTGGGCCACAGGTATCCCCAGTATTTT | CASSLGHRYPQYF